The entry below gives a single T cell receptor beta chain sequence along with its context. The length of the CDR3 is 15 residues. Looked up from germline, CDR1 is LNHNV and CDR2 is YYDKDF (reference sequence). The V and J ends lost 4 bases and 1 base respectively, with 10 bases between them. The record originates from a study of blood T cell repertoires in COVID-19. Study context: Sites across the United States, Italy and Spain contributed samples from acute and convalescent COVID-19. T cells, B-cell-depleted T cells, or PBMCs supplied cDNA or gDNA.

Original processing methods: Reference gene primers were amplified, and this amplification served to estimate nucleated cell counts. TCRdb's copy holds only in-frame clones and misses some; the assay was immunoSEQ multiplex PCR. The V and J calls and the clone size are those of that table, but D and trimming were determined from the DNA. The sample consists of about 290,000 clones, around four fifths of them appearing once. This receptor was obtained from a woman aged 45-59 years with active or convalescent COVID-19. Sample: peripheral blood. The chain links TRBV15 to TRBJ1-4, with a tentative D call TRBD1 (6 bases). The CDR3, as DNA: TGTGCCACCAGCACCACACAGGGAACTAATGAAAAACTGTTTTTT. It specifies CATSTTQGTNEKLFF. The whole variable domain, remainder taken from reference TRBV15 and TRBJ1-4, is DAMVIQNPRYQVTQFGKPVTLSCSQTLNHNVMYWYQQKSSQAPKLLFHYYDKDFNNEADTPDNFQSRRPNTSFCFLDIRSPGLGDTAMYLCATSTTQGTNEKLFFGSGTQLSVL.